These 15 T cell receptor beta chains were sequenced from one sample in a study of T cell responses to AZD1222 COVID-19 vaccine listed by TCRdb under 2021. Libraries were constructed by the immunoSEQ multiplex PCR assay. TCRdb provides this immuneACCESS table in a form limited to in-frame rearrangements. Some clones are lacking; in checked studies, under half of them reflect an unresolved V gene, and why the rest are absent is not known. In this sample the table shows approximately 130,000 clones, approximately 90% of which occur a single time. Approximately 12% of the sample goes to the ten largest clones. This specimen's time point label, per the study, means: baseline before first vaccination. Per the publication, the treatment or condition label means: meningococcal conjugate vaccine given as trial control. Sequencing was performed on peripheral blood, taken on day 0 of MenACWY control vaccination. The receptors were gathered from an adult in good health.

The CDR3 is CASSLDNLEVGEAFF. The DNA for the CDR3 is TGTGCCAGCAGCTTAGACAACCTGGAGGTCGGTGAAGCTTTCTTT. The rearrangement joins TRBV7-9 to TRBJ1-1; D remains unclear. The V gene lost 1 base and the J gene lost 7 bases, with 16 bases spanning the gap. Germline CDR1 reads SEHNR; CDR2 reads FQNEAQ (reference sequence). This CDR3 is built from 15 residues.

The V and J genes are TRBV5-1 and TRBJ2-3; a weak D match, TRBD2 (5 bases). This CDR3 region has 15 residues. Trimming removed 1 base at V and 0 bases at J, with 9 bases between. From germline, CDR1 is SGHRS and CDR2 YFSETQ. CDR3: CASSLSGLSTDTQYF. CDR3 nucleotide sequence: TGCGCCAGCAGCTTGTCCGGACTGAGCACAGATACGCAGTATTTT. Full variable domain (missing parts from reference TRBV5-1 and TRBJ2-3): KAGVTQTPRYLIKTRGQQVTLSCSPISGHRSVSWYQQTPGQGLQFLFEYFSETQRNKGNFPGRFSGRQFSNSRSEMNVSTLELGDSALYLCASSLSGLSTDTQYFGPGTRLTVL.

This chain connects TRBV6-5 to TRBJ2-6; no clear D. Germline values: CDR1 MNHEY, CDR2 SVGAGI. CDR3 length equals 13 residues. V dropped 6 bases and J dropped 0 bases, with 3 bases sitting between them. CDR3 bases: TGTGCCAGCAGCTCCTCTGGGGCCAACGTCCTGACTTTC. It yields the protein CASSSSGANVLTF.

The rearrangement links TRBV6-5 to TRBJ1-1; D not resolved. This CDR3 comprises 13 residues. Trimming cost V 2 bases and J 0 bases, with 4 bases left between them. The germline V gene encodes CDR1 MNHEY and CDR2 SVGAGI. Written as DNA, the CDR3 is TGTGCCAGCAGTTACCGACTGAACACTGAAGCTTTCTTT. Protein sequence: CASSYRLNTEAFF.

This clone has just a few counts. The V gene is TRBV12-3 or TRBV12-4, the J gene TRBJ2-7; D is unclear. The CDR3 sequence is 11 residues long. Trimming took off 4 bases at V and 2 bases at J, with 3 bases between the two ends. The CDR3 sequence is CASSSPYEQYF. The CDR3 DNA is TGTGCCAGCAGTTCACCCTACGAGCAGTACTTC.

V gene TRBV2 combines with J gene TRBJ2-7, with 9 bases matching TRBD2. Trimming removed 6 bases from V and 3 bases from J; junction bases left unmatched: 12. CDR3 length: 16 residues. Looked up from germline, CDR1 is SNHLY and CDR2 is FYNNEI. CDR3 loop: CASSAETSGRNYEQYF. The CDR3 nucleotides are TGTGCCAGCAGCGCCGAGACTAGCGGAAGAAACTACGAGCAGTACTTC.

The chain links TRBV6-2 or TRBV6-3 to TRBJ2-5; D is uncertain. V was pared by 6 bases and J by 5 bases, with 19 bases between. Germline loops: CDR1 MNHEY, CDR2 SVGEGT. CDR3 length equals 15 residues. The CDR3 is CASSPNRGGRETQYF. DNA of the CDR3: TGTGCCAGCAGCCCGAATCGAGGTGGTCGGGAGACCCAGTACTTC.

V gene TRBV7-6 combines with J gene TRBJ2-3; D uncertain. Germline CDR1 SGHVS, CDR2 FNYEAQ. Trimming pared 1 base from V and 6 bases from J, leaving 14 bases between. This CDR3 comprises 15 residues. The CDR3: CASSLEGQVGDTQYF. The CDR3 DNA sequence: TGTGCCAGCAGCTTAGAAGGGCAGGTCGGCGATACGCAGTATTTT.

The chain links TRBV10-2 to TRBJ1-5; D unresolved. V lost 3 bases and J 6 bases, leaving 6 bases between the germline ends. This CDR3 is built from 12 residues. Germline V gene lookup returns CDR1 WSHSY and CDR2 SAAADI. The CDR3, as DNA: TGCGCCAGCAGTGATCTGGGTCAGCCCCAGCATTTT. The encoded protein is CASSDLGQPQHF.

This chain connects TRBV7-6 to TRBJ2-7, with TRBD2 matching 16 bases. The CDR3 covers 17 residues. The junction had 11 bases not matched to a gene; V was cut back by 5 bases and J by 7 bases. CDR1 SGHVS and CDR2 FNYEAQ come from the germline V gene. The CDR3 loop reads CASSPNPGLAGGPEQYF. CDR3 DNA: TGTGCCAGCAGCCCAAACCCGGGACTAGCGGGAGGGCCTGAGCAGTACTTC.

J is TRBJ1-5 and V is TRBV12-3 or TRBV12-4; D may be TRBD1 (5 bases). The V and J ends lost 2 bases and 12 bases respectively, with 11 bases between them. This CDR3 has 12 amino acids. CDR3 nucleotides: TGTGCCAGCAGTTTACGGCAGGGTCTCCAGCATTTT. The encoded protein is CASSLRQGLQHF.

This clone was observed once. The chain joins TRBV11-2 to TRBJ2-7, with no clear D. Germline V gene lookup returns CDR1 SGHAT and CDR2 FQNNGV. The CDR3 has 15 residues. Trimming took off 1 base at V and 2 bases at J, with 12 bases between the two ends. The CDR3: CASSLVSGLPYEQYF. The CDR3 DNA is TGTGCCAGCAGCTTAGTCTCCGGCCTCCCCTACGAGCAGTACTTC.

The chain uses TRBV25-1 and TRBJ2-3; D is ambiguous. This CDR3 comprises 14 residues. V dropped 6 bases and J dropped 4 bases, with 14 bases sitting between them. Germline loops: CDR1 MGHDK, CDR2 SYGVNS. The CDR3 DNA reads as TGTGCCAGCAGCGCCTTTCCCCCCTCAGATACGCAGTATTTT. Translated, it gives CASSAFPPSDTQYF. The full variable domain, rest sourced from reference TRBV25-1 and TRBJ2-3, is EADIYQTPRYLVIGTGKKITLECSQTMGHDKMYWYQQDPGMELHLIHYSYGVNSTEKGDLSSESTVSRIRTEHFPLTLESARPSHTSQYLCASSAFPPSDTQYFGPGTRLTVL.

The chain links TRBV19 to TRBJ2-5, with D maybe TRBD2 (5 bases). The germline CDR1 and CDR2 sequences are LNHDA and SQIVND (reference sequence). The CDR3 runs 15 residues. V was pared by 2 bases and J by 5 bases, with 15 bases between. The CDR3 DNA is TGTGCCAGTAGTATAACCCCGGGGTATAGGGAGACCCAGTACTTC. Translated: CASSITPGYRETQYF.

The chain has TRBV7-9 and TRBJ1-6, with 8 bases matching TRBD1. CDR3 length: 16 amino acids. The J segment lost 10 bases and the V segment lost 5 bases, leaving 13 bases of the junction unmatched. Per germline, CDR1 SEHNR and CDR2 FQNEAQ (reference sequence). This chain's CDR3 is CASSRTDRGDLSPLHF. Written as DNA, the CDR3 is TGTGCCAGCAGCCGCACCGACAGGGGAGATCTGTCACCCCTCCACTTT.